These T cell receptor beta chains were read from a single sample in a study of cytomegalovirus exposure and HLA in healthy donors. Sequencing was performed with immunoSEQ multiplex PCR; in TCRdb, only in-frame clones are kept and a portion is missing. The table lists about 64,000 clones, 95% of them singletons, with around 5.5% in the top ten. Sequenced sample: PBMCs. Receptors were obtained from a woman aged 18-30 years in good health and CMV-seropositive. Both conserved end residues are part of each CDR3. D genes are given only for firm matches. Size values are once, few and many counts, or a class for expanded clones, and some rows have none.

abundance	v_gene	d_gene	j_gene	CDR3aa	CDR3nt
.	TRBV28	TRBD2	TRBJ2-3	CASSSPSGSTDTQYF	TGTGCCAGCAGTTCCCCTAGCGGCAGCACAGATACGCAGTATTTT
.	TRBV14	TRBD1	TRBJ1-5	CASSPSGTGKPQHF	TGTGCCAGCAGCCCGTCCGGGACAGGGAAGCCCCAGCATTTT
once	TRBV7-2	.	TRBJ2-7	CASSLAMTAAYEQYF	TGTGCCAGCAGCTTAGCAATGACAGCCGCTTACGAGCAGTACTTC
.	TRBV5-1	.	TRBJ2-7	CASSLGQETNEQYF	TGCGCCAGCAGCTTGGGTCAGGAAACCAACGAGCAGTACTTC
.	TRBV6-1	TRBD1	TRBJ2-1	CASITGTVNEQFF	TGTGCCAGCATTACCGGGACAGTCAATGAGCAGTTCTTC
.	TRBV7-2	.	TRBJ1-6	CASTLLDSSYNSPLHF	TGTGCCAGCACCCTACTCGACAGCTCCTATAATTCACCCCTCCACTTT
.	TRBV7-3	TRBD1	TRBJ2-6	CASSRQGLSGANVLTF	TGTGCCAGCAGCCGACAGGGGCTCTCTGGGGCCAACGTCCTGACTTTC
.	TRBV10-3	.	TRBJ2-3	CAISESRGTDTQYF	TGTGCCATCAGTGAGTCGAGGGGGACAGATACGCAGTATTTT
.	TRBV6-4	.	TRBJ1-2	CASSDSGQSRGYTF	TGTGCCAGCAGTGACTCTGGACAGAGTCGGGGCTACACCTTC
.	TRBV19	.	TRBJ1-2	CASSQTGVWRGYTF	TGTGCCAGTAGCCAGACCGGAGTCTGGCGCGGCTACACCTTC
.	TRBV7-9	TRBD1	TRBJ1-5	CASSSTGAGQVNQPQHF	TGTGCCAGCAGCTCTACTGGGGCGGGACAGGTCAATCAGCCCCAGCATTTT
.	TRBV10-2	TRBD2	TRBJ2-1	CASSWTSGSARGSDEQFF	TGCGCCAGCAGTTGGACTAGCGGGAGCGCCCGAGGTTCGGATGAGCAGTTCTTC
.	TRBV28	TRBD1	TRBJ2-7	CASRQQGTNEQYF	TGTGCCAGCAGGCAACAGGGGACCAACGAGCAGTACTTC
.	TRBV10-1	.	TRBJ1-1	CASPPGMNTEAFF	TGCGCCAGCCCCCCCGGTATGAACACTGAAGCTTTCTTT
.	TRBV5-1	TRBD1	TRBJ1-1	CASSWGQDPNTEAFF	TGCGCCAGCAGCTGGGGACAGGACCCCAACACTGAAGCTTTCTTT
.	TRBV28	.	TRBJ1-1	CASQSGARAFF	TGTGCCAGTCAGTCAGGGGCCAGAGCTTTCTTT
.	TRBV29-1	TRBD1	TRBJ2-6	CSVKQGRSGANVLTF	TGCAGCGTCAAACAGGGGCGCTCTGGGGCCAACGTCCTGACTTTC
.	TRBV7-2	TRBD1	TRBJ2-2	CASSLEGATGELFF	TGTGCCAGCAGCTTAGAGGGGGCGACCGGGGAGCTGTTTTTT
.	TRBV6-1	TRBD2	TRBJ2-7	CASSEGGGRKIYEQYF	TGTGCCAGCAGTGAAGGGGGGGGACGAAAAATCTACGAGCAGTACTTC
.	TRBV30	TRBD1	TRBJ1-3	CASGRDRGNTIYF	TGTGCTTCGGGGCGGGACAGAGGAAACACCATATATTTT
.	TRBV7-8	.	TRBJ1-4	CASSLGGGDNEKLFF	TGTGCCAGCAGCTTAGGGGGGGGAGACAATGAAAAACTGTTTTTT
.	TRBV21-1	.	TRBJ1-1	CASTPGGEGPEAFF	TGTGCCAGCACCCCCGGGGGGGAAGGGCCTGAAGCTTTCTTT
.	TRBV6-5	.	TRBJ1-1	CASSYSTDTEAFF	TGTGCCAGCAGTTACTCGACAGACACTGAAGCTTTCTTT
.	TRBV6-1	TRBD2	TRBJ2-1	CASSEGQGGDEQFF	TGTGCCAGCAGTGAGGGTCAGGGAGGGGATGAGCAGTTCTTC
.	TRBV27	TRBD1	TRBJ2-6	CASSSPRTGDSTGANVLTF	TGTGCCAGCAGTTCCCCTCGGACAGGGGACTCAACTGGGGCCAACGTCCTGACTTTC
.	TRBV4-1	.	TRBJ1-5	CASSQDTANNQPQHF	TGCGCCAGCAGCCAAGACACAGCCAACAATCAGCCCCAGCATTTT
.	TRBV4-2	TRBD2	TRBJ2-7	CASSQERMVASGVPYEQYF	TGTGCCAGCAGCCAAGAGAGAATGGTAGCTAGCGGGGTTCCCTACGAGCAGTACTTC
.	TRBV28	.	TRBJ1-2	CASRPRGNYGYTF	TGTGCCAGCAGGCCCCGGGGAAACTATGGCTACACCTTC
few	TRBV4-1	.	TRBJ1-3	CASSQEHLSGNTIYF	TGCGCCAGCAGCCAAGAACACCTCTCTGGAAACACCATATATTTT
.	TRBV19	.	TRBJ2-2	CASTTSYTGELFF	TGTGCCAGTACCACCAGTTACACCGGGGAGCTGTTTTTT
once	TRBV27	.	TRBJ1-2	CASSLSPPYGYTF	TGTGCCAGCAGTTTATCTCCCCCTTATGGCTACACCTTC
.	TRBV28	.	TRBJ1-2	CAIGGVGDYGYTF	TGTGCCATCGGGGGTGTGGGAGACTATGGCTACACCTTC
.	TRBV18	.	TRBJ2-7	CASSPRSLGSSYEQYF	TGTGCCAGCTCACCAAGAAGTTTGGGCTCTTCCTACGAGCAGTACTTC
.	TRBV6-4	TRBD2	TRBJ2-7	CASSDPKKREGDTYEQYF	TGTGCCAGCAGTGACCCAAAAAAGCGGGAGGGTGATACGTACGAGCAGTACTTC
.	TRBV29-1	.	TRBJ1-2	CSVSPRQANYGYTF	TGCAGCGTATCCCCCCGACAGGCCAACTATGGCTACACCTTC
.	TRBV2	.	TRBJ2-3	CASTFGQNTDTQYF	TGTGCCAGCACCTTTGGACAGAACACAGATACGCAGTATTTT
.	TRBV5-1	TRBD2	TRBJ2-3	CASRRAGGLTDTQYF	TGCGCCAGCAGGAGAGCGGGAGGGTTGACAGATACGCAGTATTTT
.	TRBV5-1	.	TRBJ2-3	CASSPLPGGVSDTQYF	TGCGCCAGCAGCCCCTTACCGGGGGGCGTCTCAGATACGCAGTATTTT
.	TRBV28	TRBD2	TRBJ2-5	CASSQYLAGGGIQETQYF	TGTGCCAGCAGTCAATATCTAGCGGGAGGAGGAATCCAAGAGACCCAGTACTTC
.	TRBV5-4	.	TRBJ1-4	CASSSGRSTTNEKLFF	TGTGCCAGCAGCTCCGGCCGTAGCACAACTAATGAAAAACTGTTTTTT
.	TRBV6-1	TRBD1	TRBJ2-7	CASFLGTARLGEQYF	TGTGCCAGTTTTCTCGGGACAGCCAGGTTGGGCGAGCAGTACTTC
.	TRBV10-3	.	TRBJ2-5	CAISKQDGETQYF	TGTGCCATCAGCAAACAGGACGGGGAGACCCAGTACTTC
.	TRBV2	.	TRBJ1-2	CASSVSQTYGYTF	TGTGCCAGCAGTGTCTCACAAACCTATGGCTACACCTTC
.	TRBV19	.	TRBJ1-1	CASSISRAEAFF	TGTGCCAGTAGTATAAGCAGGGCCGAAGCTTTCTTT
.	TRBV7-9	.	TRBJ2-2	CASSLGHIRRKGELFF	TGTGCCAGCAGCCTCGGACACATAAGACGAAAGGGGGAGCTGTTTTTT
.	TRBV11-2	TRBD2	TRBJ2-5	CASSLVLAGGSETQYF	TGTGCCAGCAGCTTAGTACTAGCGGGAGGCTCAGAGACCCAGTACTTC
.	TRBV15	.	TRBJ2-7	CATSRVGMRPISYEQYF	TGTGCCACCAGCAGAGTCGGGATGAGGCCAATCTCCTACGAGCAGTACTTC
.	TRBV27	.	TRBJ2-2	CASTNSYYTGELFF	TGTGCCAGCACTAATTCGTATTACACCGGGGAGCTGTTTTTT
.	TRBV10-1	TRBD2	TRBJ2-7	CASSSGRDYEQYF	TGCGCCAGCTCTAGCGGGAGGGACTACGAGCAGTACTTC
.	TRBV2	.	TRBJ1-1	CASSTSVVFHTEAFF	TGTGCCAGCAGTACTTCCGTAGTTTTCCACACTGAAGCTTTCTTT
.	TRBV6-5	.	TRBJ1-1	CASSYLQGNTEAFF	TGTGCCAGCAGTTACCTTCAGGGTAACACTGAAGCTTTCTTT
.	TRBV6-6	.	TRBJ1-3	CASVQDSSGNTIYF	TGTGCCAGCGTGCAGGACAGCTCTGGAAACACCATATATTTT
.	TRBV18	TRBD1	TRBJ2-3	CASSPLGGAYLTDTQYF	TGTGCCAGCTCACCACTAGGGGGCGCCTACCTCACAGATACGCAGTATTTT
.	TRBV4-2	TRBD1	TRBJ2-7	CASSQEGVGQIF	TGTGCCAGCAGCCAAGAGGGGGTGGGACAGATCTTC
.	TRBV19	.	TRBJ1-5	CASRLDTAQHF	TGTGCCAGTAGACTTGACACCGCGCAGCATTTT